This T cell receptor (beta chain) was sequenced in a study of cytomegalovirus exposure and HLA in healthy donors. A remark on this clone: What it binds is unknown.

Some clones are missing from TCRdb's copy, which holds only in-frame ones; the method was immunoSEQ multiplex PCR. The sample holds 100,000 to 150,000 clones, 90% to 97% seen once. V was cut by 2 bases and J by 4 bases, with 6 bases left in between. The germline V gene has CDR1 SEHNR and CDR2 FQNEAQ (reference sequence). This CDR3 comprises 12 residues. Study-level points and caveats: Accounts indicate the classifier identified cytomegalovirus status with strong specificity and sensitivity.

V is TRBV7-9 and J is TRBJ2-7; no reliable D call. What was sequenced was PBMCs. The receptor's source is a man in his late teens or twenties in good health and CMV-seronegative. CDR3 sequence: CASSLSVYEQYF. The CDR3, as DNA: TGTGCCAGCAGCTTATCAGTTTACGAGCAGTACTTC.